A single sample gave rise to the 17 T cell receptor beta chains below, sequenced in a study of Ad26.COV2.S vaccination and SARS-CoV-2 variants. Treatment given: 19 received Ad26.COV2.S at low or high dose, single or two shots; about 5 received placebo; per-sample allocation not given. Sampling occurred on day 63 after the first vaccine or placebo injection. Repertoires were generated with immunoSEQ multiplex PCR, while TCRdb's copy carries only in-frame clones and drops some. The table records about 350,000 clones, 86% of them present only once. This material consisted of peripheral blood, taken in a trial of Ad26.COV2.S vaccine versus placebo. These receptors came from a person between 18 and 59 years old who received the Ad26.COV2.S COVID-19 vaccine or a placebo.

The chain links TRBV4-3 to TRBJ1-2; possible D gene TRBD1, 6 bases. This CDR3 contains 16 residues. Germline CDR1 is LGHNA and CDR2 is YSLEER. The V end was cut by 4 bases, the J end by 0 bases, with 15 bases between. Here the CDR3 DNA reads TGCGCCAGCAGCCTGACAGGACAGTATCCTAACTATGGCTACACCTTC. It translates to CASSLTGQYPNYGYTF.

This chain connects TRBV6-6 to TRBJ1-2; the D gene is possibly TRBD1 (5 bases). With 6 bases removed from V and 7 bases from J, the gap between germline ends came to 15 bases. Germline V lookup: CDR1 MNHNY, CDR2 SVGAGI (reference sequence). CDR3 length equals 13 residues. CDR3 loop: CASSPSRGAGYTF. CDR3 nucleotide sequence: TGTGCCAGCAGCCCTTCGAGGGGCGCTGGCTACACCTTC.

About this clone itself: The junction differs from germline at one of its ends, possibly a read error. The rearrangement uses TRBV6-5 and TRBJ2-2, with 7 bases aligning to TRBD2. This CDR3 has 12 residues. Germline-derived CDR1 and CDR2 are MNHEY and SVGAGI. The CDR3 DNA reads TGTGCCAGCAGTTACCGTGGGGGGGAGTTGTTTTTT. Encoded protein: CASSYRGGELFF.

This chain connects TRBV18 to TRBJ2-1; D is ambiguous. Germline values: CDR1 KGHSH, CDR2 LQKENI. Trimming removed 0 bases at V and 2 bases at J, with 11 bases between. The CDR3 has 16 amino acids. CDR3 DNA sequence: TGTGCCAGCTCACCACCGATCCCTCAGGCCTACAATGAGCAGTTCTTC. Encoded protein: CASSPPIPQAYNEQFF.

CDR3 protein: CASSLRAGDPYEQYF. The CDR3 nucleotides read TGTGCCAGCAGCTTGAGAGCAGGGGATCCCTACGAGCAGTACTTC. This chain uses TRBV11-2 with TRBJ2-7; D may be TRBD1 (6 bases). In germline, CDR1 is SGHAT, CDR2 FQNNGV. Trimming took 3 bases from V and 2 from J, leaving 14 bases between them. This CDR3 region has 15 residues.

The chain couples TRBV2 to TRBJ2-3; D unclear. Trimming shortened V by 2 bases and J by 5 bases, and 8 bases separated the two germline ends. Germline assignment: CDR1 SNHLY and CDR2 FYNNEI. This CDR3 is 13 amino acids long. Written as DNA, the CDR3 is TGTGCCAGCAGTGAAAACTCCAGAGATACGCAGTATTTT. This sequence encodes CASSENSRDTQYF.

The chain has TRBV29-1 and TRBJ1-2; 8 nucleotides align to TRBD1. Per germline, CDR1 SQVTM and CDR2 ANQGSEA. The J segment lost 3 bases and the V segment lost 6 bases, leaving 12 bases of the junction unmatched. The CDR3 spans 15 residues. CDR3 sequence: CSVLPGTGSDYGYTF. The CDR3 coding sequence is TGCAGCGTGCTGCCAGGGACAGGTTCGGACTATGGCTACACCTTC. The entire variable domain, with the rest obtained from reference TRBV29-1 and TRBJ1-2, is as follows: SAVISQKPSRDICQRGTSLTIQCQVDSQVTMMFWYRQQPGQSLTLIATANQGSEATYESGFVIDKFPISRPNLTFSTLTVSNMSPEDSSIYLCSVLPGTGSDYGYTFGSGTRLTVV.

This clone was seen a single time. CDR3 nucleotides: TGCGCCAGCAGCTACAGGGTCTCCTACGAGCAGTACTTC. Encoded protein: CASSYRVSYEQYF. The V call is TRBV5-1, the J call TRBJ2-7; tentative D call: TRBD1 (6 bases). The CDR3 contains 13 residues. The germline V gene encodes CDR1 SGHRS and CDR2 YFSETQ. Between the trimmed V and J ends, which lost 3 bases and 0 bases, there was a span of 7 bases.

In its sample, this clone was seen once. The gene calls are TRBV28 and TRBJ1-5; tentatively, D is TRBD1 (6 bases). With 6 bases removed from V and 6 bases from J, the gap between germline ends came to 15 bases. CDR1 MDHEN and CDR2 SYDVKM come from the germline V gene. This CDR3 is built from 14 residues. The DNA of the CDR3 is TGTGCCAGCAGGGATACAGGGAAGGGTCAGCCCCAGCATTTT. As protein: CASRDTGKGQPQHF. The whole variable domain, filled in from reference TRBV28 and TRBJ1-5, reads DVKVTQSSRYLVKRTGEKVFLECVQDMDHENMFWYRQDPGLGLRLIYFSYDVKMKEKGDIPEGYSVSREKKERFSLILESASTNQTSMYLCASRDTGKGQPQHFGDGTRLSIL.

This sequence joins TRBV19 and TRBJ1-1; D is unclear. V was clipped by 9 bases and J by 2 bases, with 19 bases between them. This CDR3 has 15 amino acids. Looked up from germline, CDR1 is LNHDA and CDR2 is SQIVND (reference sequence). The CDR3 reads CASRELSEGNTEAFF. The CDR3 DNA reads as TGTGCCAGCAGAGAGCTTTCAGAGGGAAACACTGAAGCTTTCTTT.

The chain links TRBV19 to TRBJ2-7; 15 bases agree with TRBD2. Germline assignment: CDR1 LNHDA and CDR2 SQIVND (reference sequence). J lost 4 bases, V lost 7 bases, and 17 bases had no gene match. CDR3 length equals 19 residues. The CDR3 coding sequence is TGTGCCAGTACTCAATCAGGACTAGCGGGAGGGAAACGGAATTACGAGCAGTACTTC. Translating gives CASTQSGLAGGKRNYEQYF.

This chain joins TRBV5-5 and TRBJ2-7, with unresolved D. The CDR3 extends over 14 amino acids. Germline loops: CDR1 SGHKS, CDR2 YYEKEE (reference sequence). The V end was cut by 0 bases, the J end by 0 bases, with 7 bases between. CDR3 DNA sequence: TGTGCCAGCAGCTTGGCTACAAGCTCCTACGAGCAGTACTTC. Translating it yields CASSLATSSYEQYF.

The J gene is TRBJ2-3, the V gene TRBV10-3, with TRBD1 identical over 8 bases. Germline-derived CDR1 and CDR2 are ENHRY and SYGVKD. Trimming took 3 bases from V and 1 from J; bases not matched to a gene: 6. The CDR3 loop spans 16 amino acids. The CDR3 bases are TGTGCCATCAGTGACAGGGGGCAGGTCGGCACAGATACGCAGTATTTT. It translates to CAISDRGQVGTDTQYF.

V usage is TRBV10-2 and J usage is TRBJ1-1; 9 bases match TRBD1. The junction had 8 bases not matched to a gene; V was cut back by 10 bases and J by 2 bases. The CDR3 consists of 14 residues. Germline lookup yields CDR1 WSHSY and CDR2 SAAADI. CDR3 nucleotides: TGCGCCACCCTGACAGGGGGAGCTAACACTGAAGCTTTCTTT. It specifies CATLTGGANTEAFF.

The chain uses TRBV28 and TRBJ1-1; weak D call: TRBD1 (6 bases). Germline CDR1 and CDR2: MDHEN and SYDVKM. The length of the CDR3 is 14 residues. V dropped 2 bases and J dropped 5 bases, with 12 bases sitting between them. CDR3 residues: CASSLLGGRTEAFF. The CDR3 nucleotides read TGTGCCAGCAGTTTACTTGGGGGGCGGACTGAAGCTTTCTTT. Supplemented by reference TRBV28 and TRBJ1-1, the full variable domain reads DVKVTQSSRYLVKRTGEKVFLECVQDMDHENMFWYRQDPGLGLRLIYFSYDVKMKEKGDIPEGYSVSREKKERFSLILESASTNQTSMYLCASSLLGGRTEAFFGQGTRLTVV.

This clone was counted a single time. The chain couples TRBV11-2 to TRBJ1-2; no clear D. The CDR3 spans 15 residues. Trimming removed 0 bases from V and 2 bases from J, with 10 bases in between. CDR1 is SGHAT and CDR2 is FQNNGV in the germline V gene. The CDR3 protein is CASSLERTENYGYTF. The DNA for the CDR3 is TGTGCCAGCAGCTTAGAACGGACTGAAAACTATGGCTACACCTTC.

This clone was seen only a few times. The chain links TRBV10-2 to TRBJ1-5; no definite D call. The CDR3 spans 14 residues. Germline CDR1 reads WSHSY; CDR2 reads SAAADI. V was pared by 8 bases and J by 1 base, with 12 bases between. The CDR3 sequence: CASRGGGSNQPQHF. In DNA form, the CDR3 reads TGCGCCAGCCGGGGAGGAGGAAGCAATCAGCCCCAGCATTTT.